The 28 T cell receptor beta chains below come from one sample, sequenced in a study of cytomegalovirus exposure and HLA in healthy donors. PCR amplification relied on 60 Vbeta primers (plus 13 Jbeta primers). This table comes from immunoSEQ multiplex PCR, and its TCRdb copy is limited to in-frame clones, with some not included. The data contain about 140,000 clones, around 82% of them singletons. The sequenced sample was PBMCs. The origin of the receptors is a man between 45 and 60 years old in good health and CMV-seronegative.

This clone was observed a single time. The chain recombines TRBV9 with TRBJ2-2, with 8 bases aligning to TRBD1. The junction had 2 bases not matched to a gene; V was cut back by 4 bases and J by 0 bases. Germline CDR1 reads SGDLS; CDR2 reads YYNGEE. The CDR3 consists of 15 residues. CDR3 coding DNA: TGTGCCAGCAGCATGGGACAGGCGAACACCGGGGAGCTGTTTTTT. This sequence encodes CASSMGQANTGELFF.

The rearrangement uses TRBV6-1 and TRBJ1-5, with 10 bases aligning to TRBD1. The CDR3 loop spans 16 amino acids. V dropped 4 bases and J dropped 2; count of bases not matched to a gene: 5. Germline V gives CDR1 MNHNS, CDR2 SASEGT. CDR3 coding DNA: TGTGCCAGCAGTGGACGGGACAGGGGTGGCAATCAGCCCCAGCATTTT. Protein sequence: CASSGRDRGGNQPQHF.

The V gene is TRBV23-1, the J gene TRBJ1-1; D unclear. TRBV23-1 is designated an ORF whose function remains uncertain. The ends were cut back, 4 bases at V and 1 base at J, with 7 bases in the middle. The CDR3 totals 13 residues. The CDR3 nucleotides read TGCGCCAGCAGTCCCCACGGGAACACTGAAGCTTTCTTT. Encoded protein: CASSPHGNTEAFF.

This clone was recorded only once. The rearrangement joins TRBV7-9 to TRBJ1-1; D is possibly TRBD1 (5 bases). The germline CDR1 and CDR2 sequences are SEHNR and FQNEAQ (reference sequence). V was shortened by 5 bases and J by 5 bases, with 15 bases between the two germline ends. The CDR3 sequence is 14 residues long. In DNA form, the CDR3 reads TGTGCCAGCAGCCCCCCCAGGCGGGGGACTGAAGCTTTCTTT. Protein sequence: CASSPPRRGTEAFF.

The chain is built from TRBV5-8 and TRBJ2-1; D might be TRBD2 (5 bases). The CDR3 has 16 amino acids. Germline V gene sequence: CDR1 SGHTS, CDR2 YDEGEE. V was shortened by 3 bases and J by 3 bases, with 16 bases between the two germline ends. CDR3 nucleotide sequence: TGTGCCAGCAGCTCCCCGGGGTTAGCTGTCTACAATGAGCAGTTCTTC. It translates to CASSSPGLAVYNEQFF.

V gene TRBV5-1 combines with J gene TRBJ1-6, with D tentatively TRBD1 (5 bases). Germline CDR1 and CDR2: SGHRS and YFSETQ. The length of the CDR3 is 19 residues. Trimming removed 7 bases at V and 4 bases at J, with 27 bases between. CDR3 amino acids: CASPQVIPRQPKYNSPLHF. As DNA, the CDR3 is TGCGCCAGCCCCCAAGTGATACCGAGACAGCCGAAATATAATTCACCCCTCCACTTT. Full variable domain (rest looked up from reference TRBV5-1 and TRBJ1-6): KAGVTQTPRYLIKTRGQQVTLSCSPISGHRSVSWYQQTPGQGLQFLFEYFSETQRNKGNFPGRFSGRQFSNSRSEMNVSTLELGDSALYLCASPQVIPRQPKYNSPLHFGNGTRLTVT.

The chain has TRBV5-4 and TRBJ2-5; D remains unclear. Germline values: CDR1 SGHNT, CDR2 YYREEE (reference sequence). V lost 0 bases, J lost 5 bases, and 8 bases lay in between. This CDR3 comprises 13 residues. The CDR3 DNA sequence: TGTGCCAGCAGCTTGGTCGGGTGGGAGACCCAGTACTTC. Translated, it gives CASSLVGWETQYF.

The gene calls are TRBV7-9 and TRBJ2-7, with a possible D match to TRBD1 (6 bases). V shed 1 base and J shed 3 bases, with 16 bases lying between them. Per germline, CDR1 SEHNR and CDR2 FQNEAQ (reference sequence). The CDR3 totals 16 residues. The CDR3 sequence is CASSLGLAGELYEQYF. In nucleotides, the CDR3 is TGTGCCAGCAGCTTAGGGTTGGCAGGGGAACTCTACGAGCAGTACTTC.

The rearrangement links TRBV9 to TRBJ1-5; D not certain. Trimming shortened V by 0 bases and J by 0 bases, and 7 bases separated the two germline ends. This CDR3 is built from 15 residues. The germline gives CDR1 SGDLS, CDR2 YYNGEE. CDR3 nucleotides: TGTGCCAGCAGCGTAGATAGTAATAGCAATCAGCCCCAGCATTTT. The encoded protein is CASSVDSNSNQPQHF. The entire variable domain, with the rest obtained from reference TRBV9 and TRBJ1-5, is as follows: DSGVTQTPKHLITATGQRVTLRCSPRSGDLSVYWYQQSLDQGLQFLIQYYNGEERAKGNILERFSAQQFPDLHSELNLSSLELGDSALYFCASSVDSNSNQPQHFGDGTRLSIL.

In DNA form, the CDR3 reads TGCGCCAGCAGCTTTCGAGGGATCAACACCGGGGAGCTGTTTTTT. Its translation is CASSFRGINTGELFF. The V and J genes are TRBV5-1 and TRBJ2-2, with D tentatively TRBD2 (5 bases). The CDR3 runs 15 residues. Trimming pared 2 bases from V and 2 bases from J, leaving 10 bases between. Germline-derived CDR1 and CDR2 are SGHRS and YFSETQ.

The chain employs TRBV7-6 and TRBJ2-3, with 10 bases fitting TRBD2. J gave up 6 bases and V 2 bases, and 8 bases lay outside the gene matches. The CDR3 has 16 amino acids. In germline, CDR1 is SGHVS, CDR2 FNYEAQ. The CDR3 nucleotides read TGTGCCAGCAGCTTAACCCCTAGCGGGAGTAGGGATACGCAGTATTTT. Translation gives CASSLTPSGSRDTQYF. Full variable domain (remainder filled in from reference TRBV7-6 and TRBJ2-3): GAGVSQSPRYKVTKRGQDVALRCDPISGHVSLYWYRQALGQGPEFLTYFNYEAQQDKSGLPNDRFSAERPEGSISTLTIQRTEQRDSAMYRCASSLTPSGSRDTQYFGPGTRLTVL.

This rearrangement joins TRBV7-3 to TRBJ2-1, with D possibly matching TRBD1 (6 bases). Germline CDR1 is SGHTA and CDR2 is FQGTGA. V dropped 1 base and J dropped 3 bases, with 13 bases sitting between them. This CDR3 comprises 16 residues. The CDR3 DNA reads as TGTGCCAGCAGCTTAAGGGTGGGGGCATTCTACAATGAGCAGTTCTTC. This sequence encodes CASSLRVGAFYNEQFF.

This rearrangement joins TRBV30 to TRBJ2-3, with 10 bases lining up with TRBD1. Trimming took 6 bases from V and 4 from J; bases not matched to a gene: 7. Looked up from germline, CDR1 is GTSNPN and CDR2 is SVGIG (reference sequence). The CDR3 has 14 amino acids. CDR3 amino acids: CACGTGDPADTQYF. CDR3 bases: TGTGCCTGTGGGACAGGGGATCCGGCAGATACGCAGTATTTT. Using reference TRBV30 and TRBJ2-3 for the parts outside the CDR3, the full variable domain is SQTIHQWPATLVQPVGSPLSLECTVEGTSNPNLYWYRQAAGRGLQLLFYSVGIGQISSEVPQNLSASRPQDRQFILSSKKLLLSDSGFYLCACGTGDPADTQYFGPGTRLTVL.

The chain joins TRBV30 to TRBJ2-2; 13 bases map to TRBD2. With V trimmed by 0 bases and J by 0 bases, 4 bases remained unmatched. This CDR3 is built from 18 residues. The germline V gene encodes CDR1 GTSNPN and CDR2 SVGIG (reference sequence). CDR3 bases: TGTGCCTGGAGTGTGACACTAGCGGGGGGGCCGAACACCGGGGAGCTGTTTTTT. Translating it yields CAWSVTLAGGPNTGELFF. The full variable domain, completed using reference TRBV30 and TRBJ2-2, is SQTIHQWPATLVQPVGSPLSLECTVEGTSNPNLYWYRQAAGRGLQLLFYSVGIGQISSEVPQNLSASRPQDRQFILSSKKLLLSDSGFYLCAWSVTLAGGPNTGELFFGEGSRLTVL.

This clone was detected a few times. V usage is TRBV15 and J usage is TRBJ2-7; no clear D gene. Germline CDR1 and CDR2: LNHNV and YYDKDF (reference sequence). The CDR3 is 14 amino acids. V was shortened by 0 bases and J by 2 bases, with 8 bases between the two germline ends. CDR3 sequence: CATSRDRQAYEQYF. CDR3 nucleotide sequence: TGTGCCACCAGCAGAGATCGGCAGGCCTACGAGCAGTACTTC.

The chain uses TRBV15 and TRBJ2-1, with 10 bases fitting TRBD1. The CDR3 sequence is 15 residues long. Germline-derived CDR1 and CDR2 are LNHNV and YYDKDF (reference sequence). J was trimmed by 4 bases and V by 7 bases; bases with no gene match: 7. CDR3 region: CATTSGGQGYNEQFF. DNA of the CDR3: TGTGCCACCACGTCCGGGGGACAGGGGTACAATGAGCAGTTCTTC.

The chain recombines TRBV7-9 with TRBJ2-3; 11 nucleotides match TRBD2. The V and J ends lost 5 bases and 2 bases, in that order; junction bases with no gene match: 6. The CDR3 loop spans 16 amino acids. From germline, CDR1 is SEHNR and CDR2 FQNEAQ (reference sequence). The CDR3 DNA reads TGTGCCAGCAGCCCTGGGACTAGCGGTTTCACAGATACGCAGTATTTT. It is translated as CASSPGTSGFTDTQYF. Full variable domain (rest looked up from reference TRBV7-9 and TRBJ2-3): DTGVSQNPRHKITKRGQNVTFRCDPISEHNRLYWYRQTLGQGPEFLTYFQNEAQLEKSRLLSDRFSAERPKGSFSTLEIQRTEQGDSAMYLCASSPGTSGFTDTQYFGPGTRLTVL.

In its sample, this clone was seen once. Relative to the germline gene, one junction end is altered; a read error may explain this. The chain uses TRBV7-7 and TRBJ2-7, with 7 bases aligning to TRBD2. The CDR3 is 13 residues long. Per germline, CDR1 SSHAT and CDR2 FNYEAQ (reference sequence). Written as DNA, the CDR3 is TGTGCTAGCAGCCTCACTAGCGTACTCTACCAGTACTTC. This translates into CASSLTSVLYQYF.

The rearrangement uses TRBV4-1 and TRBJ2-7; the match to TRBD2 covers 9 bases. Germline CDR1 MGHRA, CDR2 YSYEKL. This CDR3 is 15 amino acids long. With 7 bases clipped from V and 0 bases from J, the junction kept 7 bases outside the gene matches. CDR3 nucleotides: TGCGCCAGCACGATCTTAGCGGGGGCCTCCTACGAGCAGTACTTC. Its translation: CASTILAGASYEQYF.

The chain has TRBV27 and TRBJ1-1, with D tentatively TRBD1 (6 bases). Between the trimmed V and J ends, which lost 2 bases and 11 bases, there was a span of 15 bases. Looked up from germline, CDR1 is MNHEY and CDR2 is SMNVEV (reference sequence). CDR3 length: 13 amino acids. The CDR3 sequence is CASSLRGGTGAFF. CDR3 bases: TGTGCCAGCAGTTTAAGGGGGGGGACTGGGGCTTTCTTT.

The rearrangement uses TRBV9 and TRBJ2-1; D unclear. V shed 5 bases and J shed 5 bases, with 17 bases lying between them. Germline assignment: CDR1 SGDLS and CDR2 YYNGEE. The CDR3 is 15 residues long. CDR3 region: CASSPDSAPHNEQFF. In nucleotides, the CDR3 is TGTGCCAGCAGTCCCGACTCTGCCCCCCACAATGAGCAGTTCTTC.

This chain uses TRBV5-4 with TRBJ2-7, with 13 positions matching TRBD2. After removal of 2 bases from V and 3 bases from J, the junction contained 5 bases not matched to a gene. The germline V gene encodes CDR1 SGHNT and CDR2 YYREEE (reference sequence). The CDR3 runs 16 residues. The CDR3 DNA reads as TGTGCCAGCAGCTTAGGACTAGCGGGGGTGATCTACGAGCAGTACTTC. Its translation: CASSLGLAGVIYEQYF.

The chain is built from TRBV7-2 and TRBJ1-6; D uncertain. Germline CDR1 reads SGHTA; CDR2 reads FQGNSA. This CDR3 has 13 residues. Trimming removed 5 bases from V and 7 bases from J, with 9 bases in between. In DNA form, the CDR3 reads TGTGCCAGCAGCGTTACGGTGAATTCACCCCTCCACTTT. Its protein product is CASSVTVNSPLHF.

This clone was detected a few times. The rearrangement uses TRBV4-2 and TRBJ2-7; no clear D. V was cut by 0 bases and J by 3 bases, with 6 bases left in between. The CDR3 contains 13 residues. Per germline, CDR1 LGHNA and CDR2 YNFKEQ. The CDR3 sequence is CASSQERGYEQYF. The CDR3, as DNA: TGTGCCAGCAGCCAAGAGAGAGGCTACGAGCAGTACTTC.

The J gene is TRBJ2-5, the V gene TRBV5-1; TRBD1 aligns across 8 bases. V shed 0 bases and J 5 bases; nucleotides not matched to a gene: 9. Germline lookup yields CDR1 SGHRS and CDR2 YFSETQ. There are 16 residues in the CDR3. The CDR3 DNA follows: TGCGCCAGCAGCTTGGGACGGCAGGGGGCAGGGGAGACCCAGTACTTC. Translated: CASSLGRQGAGETQYF.

V usage is TRBV5-4 and J usage is TRBJ2-1; 7 bases map to TRBD2. Germline V gene sequence: CDR1 SGHNT, CDR2 YYREEE (reference sequence). V trimming: 4 bases; J trimming: 1 base; junction bases outside the gene matches: 8. CDR3 size: 16 residues. The CDR3 spells CASSDPGGLSYNEQFF. The CDR3 DNA reads TGTGCCAGCAGCGATCCCGGGGGGTTATCCTACAATGAGCAGTTCTTC.

The chain has TRBV14 and TRBJ1-1; TRBD1 agrees at 10 bases. V gave up 8 bases and J gave up 7 bases; unmatched junction bases: 13. CDR3 size: 15 residues. Germline V gives CDR1 SGHDN, CDR2 FVKESK. The CDR3 loop reads CASGPPGTGAGEAFF. The CDR3 region has the DNA TGTGCCAGCGGCCCGCCCGGGACAGGGGCGGGTGAAGCTTTCTTT.

This clone was seen just once. This chain uses TRBV18 with TRBJ1-1; 7 bases line up with TRBD1. The germline V gene encodes CDR1 KGHSH and CDR2 LQKENI. The CDR3 runs 13 residues. J lost 4 bases, V lost 6 bases, and 5 bases had no gene match. The CDR3 loop is CASSGDRPTEAFF. The CDR3 bases are TGTGCCAGCTCCGGGGACAGACCCACTGAAGCTTTCTTT.